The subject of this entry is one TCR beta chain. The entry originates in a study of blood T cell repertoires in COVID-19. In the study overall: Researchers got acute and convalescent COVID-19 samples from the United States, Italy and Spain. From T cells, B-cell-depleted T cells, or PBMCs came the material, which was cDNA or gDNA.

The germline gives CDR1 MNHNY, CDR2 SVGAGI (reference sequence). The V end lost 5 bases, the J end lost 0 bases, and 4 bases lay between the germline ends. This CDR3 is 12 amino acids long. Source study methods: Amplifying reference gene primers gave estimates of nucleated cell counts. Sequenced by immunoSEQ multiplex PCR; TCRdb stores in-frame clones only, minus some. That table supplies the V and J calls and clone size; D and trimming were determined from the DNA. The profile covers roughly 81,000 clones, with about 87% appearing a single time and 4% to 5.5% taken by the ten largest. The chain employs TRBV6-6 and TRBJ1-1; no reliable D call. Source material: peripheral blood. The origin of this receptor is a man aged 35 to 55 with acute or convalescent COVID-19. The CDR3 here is CASSQLNTEAFF. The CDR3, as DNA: TGTGCCAGCAGTCAGCTGAACACTGAAGCTTTCTTT.